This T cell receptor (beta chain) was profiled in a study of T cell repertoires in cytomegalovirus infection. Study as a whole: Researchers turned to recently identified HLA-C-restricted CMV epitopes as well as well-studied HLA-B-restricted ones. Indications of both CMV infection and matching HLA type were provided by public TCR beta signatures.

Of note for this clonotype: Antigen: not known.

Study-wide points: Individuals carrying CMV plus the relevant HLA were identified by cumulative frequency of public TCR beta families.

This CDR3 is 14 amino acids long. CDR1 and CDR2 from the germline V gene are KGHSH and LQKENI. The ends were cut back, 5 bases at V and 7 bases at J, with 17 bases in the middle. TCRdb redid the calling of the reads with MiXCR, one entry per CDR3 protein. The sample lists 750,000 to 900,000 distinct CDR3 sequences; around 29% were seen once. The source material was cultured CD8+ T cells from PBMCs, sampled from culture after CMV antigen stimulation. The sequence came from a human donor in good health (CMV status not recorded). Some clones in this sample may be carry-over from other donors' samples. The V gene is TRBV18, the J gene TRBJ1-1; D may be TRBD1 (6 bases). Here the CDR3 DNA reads TGTGCCAGCTCAAGGGGACACCCCAACGGTGAAGCTTTCTTT. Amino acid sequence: CASSRGHPNGEAFF.